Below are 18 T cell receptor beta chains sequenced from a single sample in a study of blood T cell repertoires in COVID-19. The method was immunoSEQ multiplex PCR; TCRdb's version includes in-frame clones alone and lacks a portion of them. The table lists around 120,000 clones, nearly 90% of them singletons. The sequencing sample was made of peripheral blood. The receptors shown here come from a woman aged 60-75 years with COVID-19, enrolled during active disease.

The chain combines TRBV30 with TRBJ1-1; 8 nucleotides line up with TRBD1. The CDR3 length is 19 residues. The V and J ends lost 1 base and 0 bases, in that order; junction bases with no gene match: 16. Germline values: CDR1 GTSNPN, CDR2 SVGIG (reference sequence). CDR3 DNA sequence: TGTGCCTGGAGTGAATACAGGGGGACTTACTCGACCTTGAACACTGAAGCTTTCTTT. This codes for CAWSEYRGTYSTLNTEAFF.

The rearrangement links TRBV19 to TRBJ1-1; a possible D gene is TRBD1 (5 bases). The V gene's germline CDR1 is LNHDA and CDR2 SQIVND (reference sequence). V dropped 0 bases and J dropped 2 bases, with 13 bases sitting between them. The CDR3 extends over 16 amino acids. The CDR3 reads CASSIEGGEVNTEAFF. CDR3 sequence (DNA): TGTGCCAGTAGTATAGAGGGGGGGGAAGTAAACACTGAAGCTTTCTTT.

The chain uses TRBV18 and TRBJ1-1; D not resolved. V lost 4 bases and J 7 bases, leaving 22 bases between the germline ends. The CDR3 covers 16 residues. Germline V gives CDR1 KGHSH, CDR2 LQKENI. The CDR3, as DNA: TGTGCCAGCTCACTAACTAGCGGCCGGGGTGCTAATGAAGCTTTCTTT. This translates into CASSLTSGRGANEAFF.

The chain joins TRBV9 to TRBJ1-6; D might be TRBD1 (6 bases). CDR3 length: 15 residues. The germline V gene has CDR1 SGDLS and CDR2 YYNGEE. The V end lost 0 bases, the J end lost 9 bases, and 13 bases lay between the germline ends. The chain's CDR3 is CASSVGGRGSSPLHF. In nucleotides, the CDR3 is TGTGCCAGCAGCGTAGGAGGCAGGGGTAGTTCACCCCTCCACTTT.

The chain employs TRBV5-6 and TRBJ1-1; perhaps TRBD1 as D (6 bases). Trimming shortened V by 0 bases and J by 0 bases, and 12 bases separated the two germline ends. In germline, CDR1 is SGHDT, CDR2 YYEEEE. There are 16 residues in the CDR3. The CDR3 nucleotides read TGTGCCAGCAGCTTGGAAGGGGGTCTCATGAACACTGAAGCTTTCTTT. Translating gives CASSLEGGLMNTEAFF.

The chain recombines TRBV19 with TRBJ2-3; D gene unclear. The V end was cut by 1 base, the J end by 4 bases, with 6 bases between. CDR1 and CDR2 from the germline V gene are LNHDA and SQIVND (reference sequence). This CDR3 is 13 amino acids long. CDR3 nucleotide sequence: TGTGCCAGTAGTATAGGTCTTTCAGATACGCAGTATTTT. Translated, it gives CASSIGLSDTQYF.

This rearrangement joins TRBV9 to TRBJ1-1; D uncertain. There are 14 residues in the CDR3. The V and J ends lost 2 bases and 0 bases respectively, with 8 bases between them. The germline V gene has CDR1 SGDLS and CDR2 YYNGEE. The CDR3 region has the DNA TGTGCCAGCAGCGTGGCCTCAATGAACACTGAAGCTTTCTTT. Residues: CASSVASMNTEAFF.

The CDR3 region is CASSQLLRGAYNEQFF. In DNA, the CDR3 is TGCGCCAGCAGCCAACTTTTGCGGGGGGCATACAATGAGCAGTTCTTC. The chain has TRBV4-1 and TRBJ2-1; 8 nucleotides match TRBD2. The germline V gene has CDR1 MGHRA and CDR2 YSYEKL. Germline trimming cut 2 bases from V and 4 bases from J; bases unmatched to any gene: 7. This CDR3 has 16 amino acids.

The CDR3 DNA reads as TGCGCCAGCAGCTTCCGGTGGGGGCTTGGAGAGACCCAGTACTTC. It is translated as CASSFRWGLGETQYF. V usage is TRBV5-1 and J usage is TRBJ2-5, with D perhaps matching TRBD1 (6 bases). The CDR3 runs 15 residues. Germline V gene data show CDR1 as SGHRS and CDR2 as YFSETQ. V was trimmed by 2 bases and J by 4 bases, leaving 15 bases between them.

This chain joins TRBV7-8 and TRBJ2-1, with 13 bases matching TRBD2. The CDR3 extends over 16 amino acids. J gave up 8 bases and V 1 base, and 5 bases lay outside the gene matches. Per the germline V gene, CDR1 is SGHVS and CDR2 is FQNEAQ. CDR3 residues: CASSLGLAGGLDEQFF. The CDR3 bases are TGTGCCAGCAGCTTAGGACTAGCGGGGGGACTAGATGAGCAGTTCTTC.

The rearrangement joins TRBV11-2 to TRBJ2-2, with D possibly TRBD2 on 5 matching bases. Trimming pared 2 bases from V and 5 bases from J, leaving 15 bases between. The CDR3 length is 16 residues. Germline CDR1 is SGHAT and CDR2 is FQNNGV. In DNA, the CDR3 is TGTGCCAGCAGCTTACTCCTGGGGAGAGGAACCGGGGAGCTGTTTTTT. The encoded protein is CASSLLLGRGTGELFF.

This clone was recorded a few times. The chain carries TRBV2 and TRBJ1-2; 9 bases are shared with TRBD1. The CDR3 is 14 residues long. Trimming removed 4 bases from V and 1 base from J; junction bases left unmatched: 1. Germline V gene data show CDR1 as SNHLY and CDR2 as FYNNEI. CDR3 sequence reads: CASSADRGNYGYTF. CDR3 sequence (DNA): TGTGCCAGCAGTGCGGACAGGGGTAACTATGGCTACACCTTC.

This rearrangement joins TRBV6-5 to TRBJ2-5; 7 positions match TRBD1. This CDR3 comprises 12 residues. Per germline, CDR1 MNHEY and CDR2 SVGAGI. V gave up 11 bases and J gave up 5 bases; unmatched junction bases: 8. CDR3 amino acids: CAGATGWETQYF. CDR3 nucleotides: TGTGCCGGGGCGACAGGGTGGGAGACCCAGTACTTC.

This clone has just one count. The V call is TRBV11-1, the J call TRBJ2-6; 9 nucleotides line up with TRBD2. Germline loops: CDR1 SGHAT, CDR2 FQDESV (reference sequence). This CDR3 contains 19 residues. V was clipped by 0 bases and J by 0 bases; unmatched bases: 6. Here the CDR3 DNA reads TGTGCCAGCAGCTTAGCGGCGACTAGCGGTGCCTCTGGGGCCAACGTCCTGACTTTC. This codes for CASSLAATSGASGANVLTF.

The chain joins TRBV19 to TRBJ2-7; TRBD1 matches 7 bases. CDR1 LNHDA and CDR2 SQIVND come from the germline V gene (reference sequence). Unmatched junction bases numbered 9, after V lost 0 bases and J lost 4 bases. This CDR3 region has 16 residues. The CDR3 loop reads CASSIDTGTDRYEQYF. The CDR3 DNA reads TGTGCCAGTAGTATAGACACCGGGACAGACAGATACGAGCAGTACTTC.

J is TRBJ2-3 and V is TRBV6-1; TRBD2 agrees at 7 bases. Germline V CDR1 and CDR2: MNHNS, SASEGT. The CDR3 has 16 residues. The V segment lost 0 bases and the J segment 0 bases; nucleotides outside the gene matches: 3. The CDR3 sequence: CASSEAGGTSTDTQYF. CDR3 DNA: TGTGCCAGCAGTGAAGCGGGGGGGACTAGCACAGATACGCAGTATTTT.

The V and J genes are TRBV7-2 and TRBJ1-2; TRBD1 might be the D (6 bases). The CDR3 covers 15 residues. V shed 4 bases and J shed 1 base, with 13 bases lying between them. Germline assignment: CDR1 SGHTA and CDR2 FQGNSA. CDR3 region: CASSSSTGGNYGYTF. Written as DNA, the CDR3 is TGTGCCAGCAGCTCGTCGACAGGCGGTAACTATGGCTACACCTTC. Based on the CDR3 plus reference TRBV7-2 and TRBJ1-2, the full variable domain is GAGVSQSPSNKVTEKGKDVELRCDPISGHTALYWYRQSLGQGLEFLIYFQGNSAPDKSGLPSDRFSAERTGGSVSTLTIQRTQQEDSAVYLCASSSSTGGNYGYTFGSGTRLTVV.

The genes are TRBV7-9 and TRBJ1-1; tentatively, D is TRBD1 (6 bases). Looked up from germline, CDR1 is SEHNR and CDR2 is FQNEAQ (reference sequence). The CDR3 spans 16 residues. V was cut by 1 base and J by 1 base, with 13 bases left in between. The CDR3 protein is CASSLGRGGRNTEAFF. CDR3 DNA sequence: TGTGCCAGCAGCTTAGGAAGGGGGGGTAGGAACACTGAAGCTTTCTTT. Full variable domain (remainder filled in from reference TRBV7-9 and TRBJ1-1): DTGVSQNPRHKITKRGQNVTFRCDPISEHNRLYWYRQTLGQGPEFLTYFQNEAQLEKSRLLSDRFSAERPKGSFSTLEIQRTEQGDSAMYLCASSLGRGGRNTEAFFGQGTRLTVV.